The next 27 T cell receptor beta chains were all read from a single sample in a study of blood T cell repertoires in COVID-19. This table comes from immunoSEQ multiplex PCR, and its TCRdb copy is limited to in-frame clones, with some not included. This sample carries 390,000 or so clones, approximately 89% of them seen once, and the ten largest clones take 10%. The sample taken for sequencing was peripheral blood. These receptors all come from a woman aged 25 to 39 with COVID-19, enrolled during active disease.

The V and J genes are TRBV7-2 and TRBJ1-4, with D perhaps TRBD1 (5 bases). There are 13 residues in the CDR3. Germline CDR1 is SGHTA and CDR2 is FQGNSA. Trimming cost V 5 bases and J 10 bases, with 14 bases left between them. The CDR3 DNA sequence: TGTGCCAGCAGCCCCGCCCAGGGAGGAAAACTGTTTTTT. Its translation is CASSPAQGGKLFF.

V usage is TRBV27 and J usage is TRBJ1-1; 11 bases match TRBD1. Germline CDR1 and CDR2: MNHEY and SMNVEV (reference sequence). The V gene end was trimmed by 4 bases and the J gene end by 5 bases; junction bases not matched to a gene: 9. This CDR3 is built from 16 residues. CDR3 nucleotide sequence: TGTGCCAGCAGTTCCCCTCGGGGACAGGGGGGAACTGAAGCTTTCTTT. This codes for CASSSPRGQGGTEAFF.

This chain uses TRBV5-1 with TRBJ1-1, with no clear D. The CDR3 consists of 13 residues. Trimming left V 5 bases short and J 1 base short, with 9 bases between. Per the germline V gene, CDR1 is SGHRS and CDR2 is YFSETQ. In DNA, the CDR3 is TGCGCCAGCAGGACCCGACAGAACACTGAAGCTTTCTTT. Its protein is CASRTRQNTEAFF.

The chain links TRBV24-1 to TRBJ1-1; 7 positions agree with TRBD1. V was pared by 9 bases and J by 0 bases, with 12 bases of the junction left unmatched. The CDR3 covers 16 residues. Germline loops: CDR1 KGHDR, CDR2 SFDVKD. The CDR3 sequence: CATFEQGQRMNTEAFF. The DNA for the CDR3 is TGTGCCACCTTCGAACAGGGGCAGAGAATGAACACTGAAGCTTTCTTT.

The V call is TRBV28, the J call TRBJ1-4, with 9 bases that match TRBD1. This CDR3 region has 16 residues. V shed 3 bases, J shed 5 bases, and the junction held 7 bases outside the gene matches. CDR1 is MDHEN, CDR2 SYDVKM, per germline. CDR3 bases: TGTGCCAGCAGTTTGTGGGGACAGGGAGAGAATGAAAAACTGTTTTTT. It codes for CASSLWGQGENEKLFF. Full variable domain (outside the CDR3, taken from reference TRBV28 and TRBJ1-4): DVKVTQSSRYLVKRTGEKVFLECVQDMDHENMFWYRQDPGLGLRLIYFSYDVKMKEKGDIPEGYSVSREKKERFSLILESASTNQTSMYLCASSLWGQGENEKLFFGSGTQLSVL.

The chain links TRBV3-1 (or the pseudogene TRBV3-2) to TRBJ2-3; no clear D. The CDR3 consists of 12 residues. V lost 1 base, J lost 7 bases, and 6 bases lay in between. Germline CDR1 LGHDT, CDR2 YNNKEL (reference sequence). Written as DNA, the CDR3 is TGTGCCAGCAGCCAAGGAGTTAATACGCAGTATTTT. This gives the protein CASSQGVNTQYF.

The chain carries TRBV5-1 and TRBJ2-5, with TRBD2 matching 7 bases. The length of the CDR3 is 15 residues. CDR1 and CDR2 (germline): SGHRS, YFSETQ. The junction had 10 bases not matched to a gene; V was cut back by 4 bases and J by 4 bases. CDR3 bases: TGCGCCAGCAGCCGGAGCGGGATCGAGGCAGAGACCCAGTACTTC. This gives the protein CASSRSGIEAETQYF.

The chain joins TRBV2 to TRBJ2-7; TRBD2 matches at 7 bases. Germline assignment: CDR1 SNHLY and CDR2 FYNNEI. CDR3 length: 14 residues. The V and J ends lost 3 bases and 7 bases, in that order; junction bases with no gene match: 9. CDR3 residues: CASSDPGGRVEQYF. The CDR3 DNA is TGTGCCAGCAGTGATCCGGGAGGCCGCGTGGAGCAGTACTTC.

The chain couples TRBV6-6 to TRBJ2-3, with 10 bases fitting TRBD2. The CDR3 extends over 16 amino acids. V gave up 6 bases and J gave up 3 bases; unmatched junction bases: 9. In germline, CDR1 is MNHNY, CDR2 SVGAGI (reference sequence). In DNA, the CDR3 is TGTGCCAGCAGCCCTCTAGCGGGAGTGGTGACAGATACGCAGTATTTT. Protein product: CASSPLAGVVTDTQYF.

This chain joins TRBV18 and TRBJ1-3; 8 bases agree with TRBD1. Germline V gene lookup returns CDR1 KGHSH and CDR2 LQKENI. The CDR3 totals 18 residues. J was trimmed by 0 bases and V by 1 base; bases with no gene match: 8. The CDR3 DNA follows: TGTGCCAGCTCACCACGCATGGAGGACAGGGCCTCTGGAAACACCATATATTTT. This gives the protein CASSPRMEDRASGNTIYF.

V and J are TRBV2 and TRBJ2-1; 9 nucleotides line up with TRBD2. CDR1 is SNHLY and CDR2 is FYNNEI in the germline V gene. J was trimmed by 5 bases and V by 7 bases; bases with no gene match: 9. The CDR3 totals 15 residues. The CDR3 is CASNLLAGIDNEQFF. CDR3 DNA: TGTGCCAGCAACCTCCTAGCGGGGATAGACAATGAGCAGTTCTTC.

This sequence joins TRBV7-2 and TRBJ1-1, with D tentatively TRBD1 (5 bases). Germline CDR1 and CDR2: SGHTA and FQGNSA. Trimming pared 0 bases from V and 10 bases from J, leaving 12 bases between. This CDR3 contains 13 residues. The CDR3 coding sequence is TGTGCCAGCAGCTTAGCCCCACGCGGGGGAGCTTTCTTT. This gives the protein CASSLAPRGGAFF.

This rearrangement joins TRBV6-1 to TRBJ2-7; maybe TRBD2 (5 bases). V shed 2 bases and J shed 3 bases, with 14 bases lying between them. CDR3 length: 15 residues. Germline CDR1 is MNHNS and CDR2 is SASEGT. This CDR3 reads CASSETGFYVYEQYF. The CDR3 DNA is TGTGCCAGCAGTGAAACGGGGTTCTATGTCTACGAGCAGTACTTC.

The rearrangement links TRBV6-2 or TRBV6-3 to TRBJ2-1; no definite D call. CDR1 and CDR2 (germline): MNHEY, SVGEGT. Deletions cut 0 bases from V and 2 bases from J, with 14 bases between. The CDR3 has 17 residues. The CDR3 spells CASSYSFATPTYNEQFF. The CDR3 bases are TGTGCCAGCAGTTACTCTTTTGCGACTCCAACCTACAATGAGCAGTTCTTC.

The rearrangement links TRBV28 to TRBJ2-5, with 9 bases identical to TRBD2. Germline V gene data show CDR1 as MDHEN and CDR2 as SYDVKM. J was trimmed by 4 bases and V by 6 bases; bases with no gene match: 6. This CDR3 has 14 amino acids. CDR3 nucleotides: TGTGCCAGCAGGCCCTCTAGCGGGATAGAGACCCAGTACTTC. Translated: CASRPSSGIETQYF.

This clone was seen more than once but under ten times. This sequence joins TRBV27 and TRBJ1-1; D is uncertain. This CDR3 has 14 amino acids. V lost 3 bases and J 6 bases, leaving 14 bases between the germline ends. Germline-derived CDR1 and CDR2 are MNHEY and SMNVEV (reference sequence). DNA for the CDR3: TGTGCCAGCAGTTTTCGGGGATCGGCCGCTGAAGCTTTCTTT. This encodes CASSFRGSAAEAFF.

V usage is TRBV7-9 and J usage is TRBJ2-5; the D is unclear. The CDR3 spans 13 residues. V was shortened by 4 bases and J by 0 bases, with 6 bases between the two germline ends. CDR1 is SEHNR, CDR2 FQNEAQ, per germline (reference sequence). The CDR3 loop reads CASSSENQETQYF. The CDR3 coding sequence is TGTGCCAGCAGCTCCGAGAACCAAGAGACCCAGTACTTC.

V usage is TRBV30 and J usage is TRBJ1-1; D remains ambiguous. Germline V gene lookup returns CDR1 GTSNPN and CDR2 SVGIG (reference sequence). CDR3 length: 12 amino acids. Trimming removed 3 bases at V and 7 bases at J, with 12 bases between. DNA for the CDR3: TGTGCCTGGAGCCACAGCCCCCTTGAAGCTTTCTTT. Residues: CAWSHSPLEAFF. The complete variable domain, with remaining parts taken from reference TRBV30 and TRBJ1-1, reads SQTIHQWPATLVQPVGSPLSLECTVEGTSNPNLYWYRQAAGRGLQLLFYSVGIGQISSEVPQNLSASRPQDRQFILSSKKLLLSDSGFYLCAWSHSPLEAFFGQGTRLTVV.

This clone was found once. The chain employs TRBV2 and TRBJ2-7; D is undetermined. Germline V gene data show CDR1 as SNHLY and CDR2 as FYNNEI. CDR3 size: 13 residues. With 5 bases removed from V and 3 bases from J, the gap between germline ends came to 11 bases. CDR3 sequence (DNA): TGTGCCAGCAGTCAGGTCCCTCTCTACGAGCAGTACTTC. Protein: CASSQVPLYEQYF.

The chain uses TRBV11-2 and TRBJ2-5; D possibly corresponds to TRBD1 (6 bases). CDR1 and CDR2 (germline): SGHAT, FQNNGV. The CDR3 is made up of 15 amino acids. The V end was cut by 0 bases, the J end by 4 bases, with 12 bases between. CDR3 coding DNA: TGTGCCAGCAGCTTAGATTGGCAGGGGCGAGAGACCCAGTACTTC. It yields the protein CASSLDWQGRETQYF.

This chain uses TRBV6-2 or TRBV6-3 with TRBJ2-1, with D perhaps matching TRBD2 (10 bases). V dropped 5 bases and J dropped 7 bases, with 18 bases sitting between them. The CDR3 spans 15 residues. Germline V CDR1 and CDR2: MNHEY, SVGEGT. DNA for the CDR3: TGTGCCAGCAGTCTGACAGGGGGACTAGCGAATGAGCAGTTCTTC. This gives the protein CASSLTGGLANEQFF.

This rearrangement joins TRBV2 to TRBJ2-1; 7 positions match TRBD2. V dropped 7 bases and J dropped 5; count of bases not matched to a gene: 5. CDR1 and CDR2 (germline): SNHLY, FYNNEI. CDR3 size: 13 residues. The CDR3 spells CASIAGENNEQFF. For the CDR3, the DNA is TGTGCCAGCATCGCGGGAGAAAACAATGAGCAGTTCTTC.

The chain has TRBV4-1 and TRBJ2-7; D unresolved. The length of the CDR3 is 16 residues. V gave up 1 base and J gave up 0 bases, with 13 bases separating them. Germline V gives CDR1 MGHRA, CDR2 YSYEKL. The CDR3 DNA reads TGCGCCAGCAGCCAAGGAACCATTAAGCCCTCCTACGAGCAGTACTTC. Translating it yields CASSQGTIKPSYEQYF.

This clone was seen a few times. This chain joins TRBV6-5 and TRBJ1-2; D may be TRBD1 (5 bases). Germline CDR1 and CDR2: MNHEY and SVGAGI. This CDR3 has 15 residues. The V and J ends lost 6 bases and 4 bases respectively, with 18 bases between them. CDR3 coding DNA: TGTGCCAGCAGAACCGCAAGGGGCGACCGCTATGGCTACACCTTC. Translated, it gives CASRTARGDRYGYTF.

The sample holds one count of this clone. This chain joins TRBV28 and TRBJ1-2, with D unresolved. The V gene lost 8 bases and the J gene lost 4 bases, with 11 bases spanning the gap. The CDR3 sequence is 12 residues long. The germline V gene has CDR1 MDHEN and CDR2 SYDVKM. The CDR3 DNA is TGTGCCAGCGGCCTGGGCAGCTATGGCTACACCTTC. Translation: CASGLGSYGYTF.

The CDR3 is CASSHLGGATNEKLFF. The DNA for the CDR3 is TGTGCCAGCAGCCATCTAGGGGGGGCAACTAATGAAAAACTGTTTTTT. This chain joins TRBV3-1 (or the pseudogene TRBV3-2) and TRBJ1-4, with TRBD1 as a possible D gene (6 bases). Deletions cut 3 bases from V and 0 bases from J, with 11 bases between. Germline V CDR1 and CDR2: LGHDT, YNNKEL (reference sequence). The CDR3 is 16 amino acids.

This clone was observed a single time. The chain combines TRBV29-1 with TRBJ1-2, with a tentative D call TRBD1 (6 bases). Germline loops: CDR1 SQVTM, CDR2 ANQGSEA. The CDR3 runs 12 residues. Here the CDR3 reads CRRAGANYGYTF. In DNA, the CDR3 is TGCAGGCGGGCAGGGGCTAACTATGGCTACACCTTC.